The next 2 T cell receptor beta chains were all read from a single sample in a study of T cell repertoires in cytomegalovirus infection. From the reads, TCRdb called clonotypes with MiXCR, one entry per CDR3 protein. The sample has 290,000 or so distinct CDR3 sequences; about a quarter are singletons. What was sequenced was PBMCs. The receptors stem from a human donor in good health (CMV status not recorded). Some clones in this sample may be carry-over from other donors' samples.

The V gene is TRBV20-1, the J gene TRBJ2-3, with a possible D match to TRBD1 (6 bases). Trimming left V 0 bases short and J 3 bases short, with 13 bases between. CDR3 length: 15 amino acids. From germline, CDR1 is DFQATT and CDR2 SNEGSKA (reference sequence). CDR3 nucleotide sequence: TGCAGTGCTAGAGATGGGGGACACTTGACAGATACGCAGTATTTT. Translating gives CSARDGGHLTDTQYF.

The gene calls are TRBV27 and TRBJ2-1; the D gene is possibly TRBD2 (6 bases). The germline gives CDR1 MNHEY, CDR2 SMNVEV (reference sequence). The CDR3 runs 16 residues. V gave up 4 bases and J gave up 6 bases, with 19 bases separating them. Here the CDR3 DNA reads TGTGCCAGCAGTTCTTACCCCGGAGGAGGGCGCAATGAGCAGTTCTTC. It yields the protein CASSSYPGGGRNEQFF.